Listed here are 26 T cell receptor beta chains from one sample, sequenced in a study of blood T cell repertoires in COVID-19. Sequencing used immunoSEQ multiplex PCR; TCRdb keeps in-frame clones, though not all of them. The data hold about 24,000 clones, with nearly 90% observed a single time. The sequenced sample consisted of peripheral blood. The receptors stem from a human donor in a cohort sampled during active COVID-19.

The chain recombines TRBV7-9 with TRBJ2-1; 7 positions match TRBD1. CDR3 length equals 16 residues. Germline loops: CDR1 SEHNR, CDR2 FQNEAQ (reference sequence). The V gene end was trimmed by 4 bases and the J gene end by 4 bases; junction bases not matched to a gene: 10. This CDR3 reads CASSWGSGQIYNEQFF. The CDR3 DNA sequence: TGTGCCAGCAGCTGGGGTTCGGGACAGATATACAATGAGCAGTTCTTC.

This rearrangement joins TRBV4-1 to TRBJ2-7; the D gene is possibly TRBD1 (5 bases). CDR1 and CDR2 from the germline V gene are MGHRA and YSYEKL. Deletions cut 4 bases from V and 5 bases from J, with 15 bases between. The CDR3 runs to 14 residues. This CDR3 reads CASSLDIHRHEQYF. The CDR3 nucleotides read TGCGCCAGCAGCCTGGACATTCATCGCCACGAGCAGTACTTC.

The V gene is TRBV5-1, the J gene TRBJ1-1; tentative D call: TRBD1 (5 bases). CDR1 and CDR2 (germline): SGHRS, YFSETQ. This CDR3 contains 14 residues. Trimming cost V 4 bases and J 1 base, with 11 bases left between them. CDR3 sequence reads: CASSTLDKNTEAFF. CDR3 DNA sequence: TGCGCCAGCAGCACACTGGACAAGAACACTGAAGCTTTCTTT.

This clone is a singleton in its sample. The chain employs TRBV19 and TRBJ2-5; weak D call: TRBD1 (5 bases). This CDR3 spans 15 amino acids. CDR1 and CDR2 (germline): LNHDA, SQIVND (reference sequence). Trimming shortened V by 5 bases and J by 2 bases, and 15 bases separated the two germline ends. For the CDR3, the DNA is TGTGCCAGTAGTTCCCAGGTAGGGGCTCAAGAGACCCAGTACTTC. Encoded protein: CASSSQVGAQETQYF.

The chain combines TRBV11-3 with TRBJ2-1; a weak D match, TRBD2 (6 bases). The CDR3 length is 18 residues. Germline CDR1 SGHNT, CDR2 YENEEA. Deletions cut 2 bases from V and 0 bases from J, with 17 bases between. For the CDR3, the DNA is TGTGCCAGCAGCTTATCGACGCGGGGATTTGTCTCCTACAATGAGCAGTTCTTC. It is translated as CASSLSTRGFVSYNEQFF.

The V and J genes are TRBV19 and TRBJ1-2; D is ambiguous. Trimming removed 0 bases at V and 2 bases at J, with 4 bases between. The CDR3 runs to 13 residues. Germline V CDR1 and CDR2: LNHDA, SQIVND (reference sequence). The CDR3 here is CASSIDGNYGYTF. The DNA of the CDR3 is TGTGCCAGTAGTATAGACGGGAACTATGGCTACACCTTC. The whole variable domain, filled in from reference TRBV19 and TRBJ1-2, reads DGGITQSPKYLFRKEGQNVTLSCEQNLNHDAMYWYRQDPGQGLRLIYYSQIVNDFQKGDIAEGYSVSREKKESFPLTVTSAQKNPTAFYLCASSIDGNYGYTFGSGTRLTVV.

The chain links TRBV4-1 to TRBJ2-4; 12 bases fit TRBD2. Per germline, CDR1 MGHRA and CDR2 YSYEKL. The junction had 7 bases not matched to a gene; V was cut back by 1 base and J by 3 bases. The CDR3 totals 18 residues. For the CDR3, the DNA is TGCGCCAGCAGCCAAGGGACTAGCGGGGCGAGCGGCAAAAACATTCAGTACTTC. This gives the protein CASSQGTSGASGKNIQYF.

This chain joins TRBV10-3 and TRBJ1-4; D is unresolved. The CDR3 is made up of 13 amino acids. The V and J ends lost 10 bases and 8 bases respectively, with 17 bases between them. Germline CDR1 ENHRY, CDR2 SYGVKD. CDR3 sequence reads: CATRATEEEKLFF. In DNA, the CDR3 is TGTGCCACTCGCGCGACGGAGGAAGAAAAACTGTTTTTT.

The V call is TRBV20-1, the J call TRBJ2-1; tentative D call: TRBD1 (8 bases). This CDR3 has 11 residues. Germline loops: CDR1 DFQATT, CDR2 SNEGSKA (reference sequence). V was clipped by 5 bases and J by 12 bases, with 14 bases between them. The CDR3 DNA follows: TGCAGTGCTTGGACAGGGAGGGCGCAGTTCTTC. Amino acid sequence: CSAWTGRAQFF.

This clone was recorded once. The CDR3 protein is CASSRTSGSETQYF. The CDR3 coding sequence is TGTGCCAGCAGCCGGACTAGCGGGTCAGAGACCCAGTACTTC. V and J are TRBV7-2 and TRBJ2-5; 11 bases are shared with TRBD2. Germline V gene lookup returns CDR1 SGHTA and CDR2 FQGNSA. This CDR3 is 14 amino acids long. The junction had 3 bases not matched to a gene; V was cut back by 5 bases and J by 4 bases. Drawing the rest from reference TRBV7-2 and TRBJ2-5, the complete variable domain is GAGVSQSPSNKVTEKGKDVELRCDPISGHTALYWYRQSLGQGLEFLIYFQGNSAPDKSGLPSDRFSAERTGGSVSTLTIQRTQQEDSAVYLCASSRTSGSETQYFGPGTRLLVL.

This chain uses TRBV29-1 with TRBJ2-3; 16 bases line up with TRBD2. Losses at the gene ends were 4 bases for V and 3 bases for J; bases not matched to a gene: 13. Germline V lookup: CDR1 SQVTM, CDR2 ANQGSEA. This CDR3 is 19 amino acids long. CDR3 in amino acids: CSVAANPGLAGGTTDTQYF. For the CDR3, the DNA is TGCAGCGTTGCAGCAAATCCGGGACTAGCGGGAGGGACGACAGATACGCAGTATTTT.

V gene TRBV3-1 (or the pseudogene TRBV3-2) combines with J gene TRBJ1-1, with no clear D. CDR1 LGHDT and CDR2 YNNKEL come from the germline V gene (reference sequence). This CDR3 comprises 14 residues. Trimming pared 6 bases from V and 1 base from J, leaving 12 bases between. The CDR3 DNA is TGTGCCAGCAGAGATACCGGGAGGAACACTGAAGCTTTCTTT. Translating it yields CASRDTGRNTEAFF.

V and J are TRBV4-3 and TRBJ1-2; 7 bases match TRBD1. CDR3 length: 15 residues. Trimming removed 0 bases from V and 5 bases from J; junction bases left unmatched: 6. Germline CDR1 and CDR2: LGHNA and YSLEER. The CDR3 protein is CASSQEQGTIYGYTF. DNA for the CDR3: TGCGCCAGCAGCCAAGAACAGGGGACCATTTATGGCTACACCTTC.

This clone was seen a few times. The rearrangement links TRBV5-1 to TRBJ2-6, with TRBD1 matching over 8 bases. Germline lookup yields CDR1 SGHRS and CDR2 YFSETQ. Trimming took 0 bases from V and 3 from J; bases not matched to a gene: 5. The CDR3 consists of 17 residues. DNA of the CDR3: TGCGCCAGCAGCTTGGAAAGGACAGGGATTGGGGCCAACGTCCTGACTTTC. Amino acid sequence: CASSLERTGIGANVLTF. Drawing the rest from reference TRBV5-1 and TRBJ2-6, the complete variable domain is KAGVTQTPRYLIKTRGQQVTLSCSPISGHRSVSWYQQTPGQGLQFLFEYFSETQRNKGNFPGRFSGRQFSNSRSEMNVSTLELGDSALYLCASSLERTGIGANVLTFGAGSRLTVL.

This clone showed up just once. The V and J genes are TRBV7-9 and TRBJ2-7, with D possibly TRBD1 on 5 matching bases. The V and J ends lost 5 bases and 6 bases respectively, with 17 bases between them. The CDR3 spans 14 residues. Germline CDR1 and CDR2: SEHNR and FQNEAQ (reference sequence). CDR3 nucleotides: TGTGCCAGCAGCGTCCAGACAGACCTCCGCGAGCAGTACTTC. The encoded protein is CASSVQTDLREQYF.

This sequence joins TRBV5-1 and TRBJ1-1; TRBD1 matches at 9 bases. CDR1 and CDR2 from the germline V gene are SGHRS and YFSETQ. This CDR3 has 14 amino acids. Germline trimming cut 3 bases from V and 1 base from J; bases unmatched to any gene: 1. CDR3 nucleotide sequence: TGCGCCAGCAGCTCGGACAGGGGGAACACTGAAGCTTTCTTT. It codes for CASSSDRGNTEAFF.

This clone was picked up one time. This chain connects TRBV18 to TRBJ2-7; 7 bases are shared with TRBD2. V shed 3 bases, J shed 4 bases, and the junction held 6 bases outside the gene matches. The CDR3 loop spans 14 amino acids. Germline CDR1 is KGHSH and CDR2 is LQKENI. The CDR3: CASSPVSGFYEQYF. DNA for the CDR3: TGTGCCAGCTCACCGGTTAGCGGGTTTTACGAGCAGTACTTC.

The V gene is TRBV30, the J gene TRBJ2-5; the match to TRBD1 covers 7 bases. Germline V gene data show CDR1 as GTSNPN and CDR2 as SVGIG (reference sequence). V lost 4 bases to trimming and J lost 5 bases; unmatched junction nucleotides: 10. This CDR3 is 14 amino acids long. CDR3 amino acids: CAWIPPTGLETQYF. The CDR3 nucleotides read TGTGCCTGGATTCCCCCGACAGGGCTGGAGACCCAGTACTTC. Full variable domain (remainder filled in from reference TRBV30 and TRBJ2-5): SQTIHQWPATLVQPVGSPLSLECTVEGTSNPNLYWYRQAAGRGLQLLFYSVGIGQISSEVPQNLSASRPQDRQFILSSKKLLLSDSGFYLCAWIPPTGLETQYFGPGTRLLVL.

This chain links TRBV3-1 (or the pseudogene TRBV3-2) with TRBJ1-1; the D is unclear. V gave up 4 bases and J gave up 0 bases, with 12 bases separating them. Germline CDR1 reads LGHDT; CDR2 reads YNNKEL (reference sequence). The CDR3 totals 15 residues. CDR3 sequence reads: CASSLPSQMNTEAFF. The DNA of the CDR3 is TGTGCCAGCAGCCTCCCATCCCAGATGAACACTGAAGCTTTCTTT.

The chain carries TRBV5-1 and TRBJ2-7, with 7 bases that match TRBD1. The CDR3 totals 15 residues. From germline, CDR1 is SGHRS and CDR2 YFSETQ. After removal of 0 bases from V and 2 bases from J, the junction contained 5 bases not matched to a gene. CDR3 nucleotide sequence: TGCGCCAGCAGCTTGGCGACAGGGAAGGCCTACGAGCAGTACTTC. It is translated as CASSLATGKAYEQYF.

The gene calls are TRBV7-8 and TRBJ2-1; 7 nucleotides agree with TRBD2. The CDR3 extends over 17 amino acids. The germline CDR1 and CDR2 sequences are SGHVS and FQNEAQ. V lost 1 base, J lost 6 bases, and 12 bases stayed unmatched. The CDR3 reads CASSLGPRGTGGNEQFF. The CDR3 region has the DNA TGTGCCAGCAGCTTAGGTCCGAGGGGTACGGGGGGCAATGAGCAGTTCTTC.

This sequence joins TRBV5-1 and TRBJ2-1; 8 nucleotides agree with TRBD2. CDR3 length: 18 amino acids. Germline CDR1 SGHRS, CDR2 YFSETQ. V lost 5 bases to trimming and J lost 10 bases; unmatched junction nucleotides: 23. CDR3 DNA sequence: TGCGCCAGCAGACCTCCGGGACTAGTCAAAGGGACAATGACGGAGCAGTTCTTC. Translation gives CASRPPGLVKGTMTEQFF.

V and J are TRBV6-5 and TRBJ2-7; 10 nucleotides line up with TRBD2. J gave up 7 bases and V 8 bases, and 8 bases lay outside the gene matches. CDR3 size: 13 residues. Germline V gene data show CDR1 as MNHEY and CDR2 as SVGAGI. The DNA for the CDR3 is TGTGCCAGCTACGGGACTAGCGCTAGGGAGCAGTACTTC. Translated: CASYGTSAREQYF.

V usage is TRBV12-3 or TRBV12-4 and J usage is TRBJ2-1, with 10 positions matching TRBD1. The CDR3 covers 13 residues. The V segment lost 5 bases and the J segment 8 bases; nucleotides outside the gene matches: 3. DNA of the CDR3: TGTGCCAGCAGTGGGGACAGGGGCGATGAGCAGTTCTTC. This gives the protein CASSGDRGDEQFF.

This clone showed up just a few times. The rearrangement uses TRBV5-4 and TRBJ1-2; D call uncertain. Germline V gene data show CDR1 as SGHNT and CDR2 as YYREEE (reference sequence). V was shortened by 2 bases and J by 0 bases, with 11 bases between the two germline ends. The CDR3 length is 15 residues. The CDR3 reads CASSFGGVPNYGYTF. CDR3 DNA: TGTGCCAGCAGCTTTGGCGGTGTGCCTAACTATGGCTACACCTTC.

This clone has only one observation. J is TRBJ2-1 and V is TRBV5-4, with 10 bases identical to TRBD2. Germline lookup yields CDR1 SGHNT and CDR2 YYREEE (reference sequence). With V trimmed by 0 bases and J by 5 bases, 5 bases remained unmatched. This CDR3 is built from 16 residues. CDR3 in DNA: TGTGCCAGCAGCTTGGCCCTAGCGGGGGACCACAATGAGCAGTTCTTC. This encodes CASSLALAGDHNEQFF.